The clone carrying this T cell receptor (beta chain) was seen many times. What it binds is not known. V shed 5 bases and J 6 bases; nucleotides not matched to a gene: 7. The CDR3 length is 13 residues. Germline V gives CDR1 MDHEN, CDR2 SYDVKM. These data come from a study of regulatory T cells in long-lasting Graves disease. Regarding the study as a whole: For persistent Graves' patients, TCR diversity was lower than for newly diagnosed ones. It was peripheral blood alone, not thyroid tissue, that was studied. Persistent patients shared more public clonotypes (about 2,900) than new patients (about 1,000). Persistent disease favored TRBV28, TRBJ1-2 and TRBJ2-5.

Construction of the TCR beta libraries employed iRepertoire HTBI primers in conjunction with Arm-PCR of CDR3 regions. TCRdb ran MiXCR on the multiplex PCR reads and lists one entry per CDR3 protein. The sample records some 470,000 distinct CDR3 sequences, 20% to 25% being singletons. Noted time point: persistent/refractory GD, antithyroid drugs over 5 years with positive TRAb. PBMCs were the source of the RNA used for TCR sequencing. The sample here was peripheral blood mononuclear cells (PBMCs), taken when the disease was refractory, from a patient treated with antithyroid drugs. The receptor comes from a female donor with Graves disease. The chain combines TRBV28 with TRBJ2-7; 7 bases map to TRBD1. CDR3 nucleotide sequence: TGTGCCAGCAGTCTAACAGGGGTGGGCGAGCAGTACTTC. The encoded protein is CASSLTGVGEQYF.